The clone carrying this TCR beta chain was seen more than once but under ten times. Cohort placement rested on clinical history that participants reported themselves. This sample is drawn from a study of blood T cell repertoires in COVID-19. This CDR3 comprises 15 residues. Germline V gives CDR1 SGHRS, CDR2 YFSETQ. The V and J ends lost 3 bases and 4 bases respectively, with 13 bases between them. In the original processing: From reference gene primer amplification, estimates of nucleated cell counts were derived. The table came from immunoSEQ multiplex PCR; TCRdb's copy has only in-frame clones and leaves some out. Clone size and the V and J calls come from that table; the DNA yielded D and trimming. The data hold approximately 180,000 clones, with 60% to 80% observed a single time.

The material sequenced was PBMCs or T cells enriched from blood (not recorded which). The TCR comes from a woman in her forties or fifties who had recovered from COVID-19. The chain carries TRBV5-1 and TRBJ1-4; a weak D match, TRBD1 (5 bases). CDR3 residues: CASSWSQGYNEKLFF. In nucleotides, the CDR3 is TGCGCCAGCAGCTGGTCCCAGGGCTATAATGAAAAACTGTTTTTT.